This T cell receptor beta chain was sequenced for a study of synovial regulatory T cells in juvenile arthritis. For the study at large: Six or seven patients were on methotrexate and a few were untreated. General study findings and limits: Synovial Teff and blood CPL repertoires partially overlapped with iaTreg TCR repertoires, which were largely patient-private. Synovial Tregs shared more CDR3 sequences with iaTregs than other blood Tregs.

In the case of this clone: Antigen: not known.

Donors were approximately eleven juvenile idiopathic arthritis patients with active disease, 3 polyarticular and 8 oligoarticular. Libraries were prepared by immunoSEQ multiplex PCR; TCRdb keeps only in-frame clonotypes and omits some of them. This sample contains 7,700 or so clones. The specimen was Treg cells from blood. The subset here: remaining (HLA-DR-negative) circulating blood Treg cells. The TCR was taken from a donor under 30 with juvenile idiopathic arthritis.

The CDR3 region is CASSWVAGAGNEQFF. The chain combines TRBV5-4 with TRBJ2-1; TCRdb picks TRBD2, but there is no DNA to check that call. This CDR3 has 15 amino acids. No DNA is given. Germline CDR1 and CDR2: SGHNT and YYREEE (reference sequence).